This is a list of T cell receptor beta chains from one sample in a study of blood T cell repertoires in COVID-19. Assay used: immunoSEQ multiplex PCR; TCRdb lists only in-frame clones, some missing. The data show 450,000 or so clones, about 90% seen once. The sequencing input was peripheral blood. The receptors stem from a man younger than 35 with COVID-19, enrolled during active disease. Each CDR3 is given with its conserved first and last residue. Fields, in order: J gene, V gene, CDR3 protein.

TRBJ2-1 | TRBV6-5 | CASSRQTNSYNEQFF
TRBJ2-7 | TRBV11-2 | CASKVAGGPDQYF
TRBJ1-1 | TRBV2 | CASRQSLLTEAFF
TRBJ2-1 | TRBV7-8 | CASSSGLAGGGNEQFF
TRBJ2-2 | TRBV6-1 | CASSEHRVNTGELFF
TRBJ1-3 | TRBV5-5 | CASSWTLDTIYF
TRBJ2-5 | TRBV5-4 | CASSSGQGRNGETQYF
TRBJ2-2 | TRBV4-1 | CASSLLTNTGELFF
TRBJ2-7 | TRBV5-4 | CASSLGLDPYEQYF
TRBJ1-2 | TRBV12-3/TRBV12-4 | CASSRTVAGYTF
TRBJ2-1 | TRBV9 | CASSVGGRLASYNEQFF
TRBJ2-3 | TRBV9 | CASSVGLADHTDTQYF
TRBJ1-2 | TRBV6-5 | CASRQAGDGYTF
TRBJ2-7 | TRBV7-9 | CASNRVGGLYEQYF
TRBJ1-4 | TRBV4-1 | CASSQDPDRVNEKLFF
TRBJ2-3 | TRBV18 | CASTIRTSLVDTQYF
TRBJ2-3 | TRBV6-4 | CASSESSGTQYF
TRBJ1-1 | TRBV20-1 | CSASRGTVANTEAFF
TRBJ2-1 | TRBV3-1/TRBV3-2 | CASSPTRGTGGINEQFF
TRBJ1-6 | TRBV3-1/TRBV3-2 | CASSQARDSPLHF
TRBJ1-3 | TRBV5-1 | CASSLGDIGNTIYF
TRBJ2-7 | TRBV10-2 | CASSEGTSWYEQYF
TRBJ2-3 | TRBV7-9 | CASGSSVDTQYF
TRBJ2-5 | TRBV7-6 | CASSLATAGEETQYF
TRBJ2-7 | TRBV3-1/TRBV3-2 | CASSQAGLVNYEQYF
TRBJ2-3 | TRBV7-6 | CASSTLAGGRGPDTQYF
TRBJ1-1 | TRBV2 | CASRQGEGTEAFF
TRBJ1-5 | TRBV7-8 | CASSSLYHRSQPQHF
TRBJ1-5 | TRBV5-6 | CASSLDRVGNQPQHF
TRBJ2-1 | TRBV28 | CASSSNQLAGLAGLYNEQFF
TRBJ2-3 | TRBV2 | CAVSTQYF
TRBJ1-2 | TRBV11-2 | CASSIGVLRFTF
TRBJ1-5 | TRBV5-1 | CASRLNSNQPQHF
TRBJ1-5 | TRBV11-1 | CASSLGQGSNQPQHF
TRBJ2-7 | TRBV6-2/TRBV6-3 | CASSPWAGVAYEQYF
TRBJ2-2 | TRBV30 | CAWRLAGNTGELFF
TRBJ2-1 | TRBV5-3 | CARPNSGSYNEQFF
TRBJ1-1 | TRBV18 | CASSPPLFTEAFF
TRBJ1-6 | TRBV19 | CGTGQGRGSPLHF
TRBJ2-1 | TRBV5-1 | CASSSTRGNEQFF
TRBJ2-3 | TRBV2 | CASSEAGYGGDTQYF
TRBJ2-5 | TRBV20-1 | CSGDSQETQYF
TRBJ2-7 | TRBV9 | CASSVAAGEQYF
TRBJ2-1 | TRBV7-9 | CASSPPGTSEDEQFF
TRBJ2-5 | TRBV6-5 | CASREGPQETQYF
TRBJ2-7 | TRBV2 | CASGLFYEQYF
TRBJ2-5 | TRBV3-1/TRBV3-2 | CASSRGTSGAVETQYF
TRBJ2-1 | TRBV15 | CATTRLRLEGDSEQFF
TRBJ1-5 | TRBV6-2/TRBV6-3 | CASSYSLRVNQPQHF
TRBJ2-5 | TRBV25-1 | CASSDIRGLGETQYF
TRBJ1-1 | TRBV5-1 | CASSLEGRLNTEAFF
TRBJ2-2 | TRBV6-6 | CASSRTSGELFF
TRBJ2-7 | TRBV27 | CASNAGDSYEQYF
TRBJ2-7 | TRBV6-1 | CASSERDRVTGGRFYEQYF
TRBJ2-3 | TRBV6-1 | CASSGGWVSGNTDTQYF